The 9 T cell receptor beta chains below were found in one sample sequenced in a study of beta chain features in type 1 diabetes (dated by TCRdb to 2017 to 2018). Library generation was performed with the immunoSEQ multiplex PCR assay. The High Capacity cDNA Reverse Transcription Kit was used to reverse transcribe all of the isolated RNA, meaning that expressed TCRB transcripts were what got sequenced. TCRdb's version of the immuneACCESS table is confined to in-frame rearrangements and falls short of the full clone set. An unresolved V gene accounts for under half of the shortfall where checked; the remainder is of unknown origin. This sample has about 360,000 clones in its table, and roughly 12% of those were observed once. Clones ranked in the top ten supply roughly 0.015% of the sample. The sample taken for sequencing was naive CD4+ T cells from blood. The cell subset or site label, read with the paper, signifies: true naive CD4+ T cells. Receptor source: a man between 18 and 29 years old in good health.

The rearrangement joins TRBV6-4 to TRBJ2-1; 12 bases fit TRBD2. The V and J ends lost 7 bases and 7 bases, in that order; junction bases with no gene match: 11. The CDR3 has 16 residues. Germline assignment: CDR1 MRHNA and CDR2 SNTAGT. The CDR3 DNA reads TGTGCCAGCACCCCGACTAGCGGGAGACCTGGGAATGAGCAGTTCTTC. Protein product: CASTPTSGRPGNEQFF.

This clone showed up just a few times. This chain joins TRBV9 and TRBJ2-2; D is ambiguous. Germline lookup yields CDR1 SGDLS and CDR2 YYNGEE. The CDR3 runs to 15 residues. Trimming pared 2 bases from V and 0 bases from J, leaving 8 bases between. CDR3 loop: CASSVGGSNTGELFF. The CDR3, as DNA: TGTGCCAGCAGCGTTGGCGGATCGAACACCGGGGAGCTGTTTTTT.

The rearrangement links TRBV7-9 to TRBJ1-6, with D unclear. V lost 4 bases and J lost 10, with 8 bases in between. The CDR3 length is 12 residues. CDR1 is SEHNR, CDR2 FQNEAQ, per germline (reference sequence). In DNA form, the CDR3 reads TGTGCCAGCAGCTCACGTCGGTCACCCCTCCACTTT. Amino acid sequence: CASSSRRSPLHF.

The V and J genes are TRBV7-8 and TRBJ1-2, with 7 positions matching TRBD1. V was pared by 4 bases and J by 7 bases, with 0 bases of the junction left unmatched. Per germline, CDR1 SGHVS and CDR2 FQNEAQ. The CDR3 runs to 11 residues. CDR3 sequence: CASSWTGGYTF. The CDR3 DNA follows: TGTGCCAGCAGCTGGACAGGTGGCTACACCTTC.

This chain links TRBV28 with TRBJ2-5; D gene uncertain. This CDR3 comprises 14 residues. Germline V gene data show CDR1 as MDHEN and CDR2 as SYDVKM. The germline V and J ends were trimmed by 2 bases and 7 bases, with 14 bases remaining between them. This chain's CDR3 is CASSLGQDPVTQYF. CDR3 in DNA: TGTGCCAGCAGTTTAGGTCAGGATCCTGTGACCCAGTACTTC.

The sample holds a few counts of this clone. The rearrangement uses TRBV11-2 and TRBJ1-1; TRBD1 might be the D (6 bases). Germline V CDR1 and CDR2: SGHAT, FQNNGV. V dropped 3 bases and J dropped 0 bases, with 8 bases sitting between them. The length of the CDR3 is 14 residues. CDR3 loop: CASSFEGVNTEAFF. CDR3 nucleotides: TGTGCCAGCAGCTTCGAGGGGGTGAACACTGAAGCTTTCTTT. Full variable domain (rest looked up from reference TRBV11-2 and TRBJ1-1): EAGVAQSPRYKIIEKRQSVAFWCNPISGHATLYWYQQILGQGPKLLIQFQNNGVVDDSQLPKDRFSAERLKGVDSTLKIQPAKLEDSAVYLCASSFEGVNTEAFFGQGTRLTVV.

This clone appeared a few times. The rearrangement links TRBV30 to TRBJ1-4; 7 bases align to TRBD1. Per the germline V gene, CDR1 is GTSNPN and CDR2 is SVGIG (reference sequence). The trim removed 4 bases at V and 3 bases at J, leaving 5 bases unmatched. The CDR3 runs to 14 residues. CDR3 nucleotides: TGTGCCTGGAACCCCGGGACAGCTAATGAAAAACTGTTTTTT. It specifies CAWNPGTANEKLFF.

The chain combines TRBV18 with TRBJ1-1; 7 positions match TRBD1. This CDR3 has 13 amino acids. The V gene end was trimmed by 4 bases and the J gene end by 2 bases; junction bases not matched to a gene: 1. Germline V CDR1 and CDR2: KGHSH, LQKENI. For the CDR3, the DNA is TGTGCCAGCTCACGGGACAGCAACACTGAAGCTTTCTTT. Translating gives CASSRDSNTEAFF.

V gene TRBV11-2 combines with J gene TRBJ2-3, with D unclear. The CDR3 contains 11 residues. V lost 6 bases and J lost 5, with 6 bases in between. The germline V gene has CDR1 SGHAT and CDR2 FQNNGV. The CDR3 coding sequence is TGTGCCAGCAGGTTCAGAGATACGCAGTATTTT. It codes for CASRFRDTQYF.